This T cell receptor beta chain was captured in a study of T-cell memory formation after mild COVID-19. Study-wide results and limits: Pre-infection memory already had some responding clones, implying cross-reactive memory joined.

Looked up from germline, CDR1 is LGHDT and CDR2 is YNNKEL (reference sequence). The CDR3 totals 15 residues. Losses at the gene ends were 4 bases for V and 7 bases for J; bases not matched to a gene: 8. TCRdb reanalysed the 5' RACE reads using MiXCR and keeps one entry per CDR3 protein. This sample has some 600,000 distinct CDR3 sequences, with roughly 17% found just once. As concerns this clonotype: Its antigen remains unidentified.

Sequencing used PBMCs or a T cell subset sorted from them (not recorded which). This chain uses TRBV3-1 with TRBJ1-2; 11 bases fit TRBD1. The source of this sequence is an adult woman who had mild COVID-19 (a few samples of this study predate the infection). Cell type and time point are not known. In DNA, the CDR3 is TGTGCCAGCAGCCCACCGGGACAGGGGGATCGTGGCTACACCTTC. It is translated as CASSPPGQGDRGYTF. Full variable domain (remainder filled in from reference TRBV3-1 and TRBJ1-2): DTAVSQTPKYLVTQMGNDKSIKCEQNLGHDTMYWYKQDSKKFLKIMFSYNNKELIINETVPNRFSPKSPDKAHLNLHINSLELGDSAVYFCASSPPGQGDRGYTFGSGTRLTVV.